This T cell receptor (beta chain) was retrieved from a study of naive and memory T cell subsets. Findings of the study overall: Over 90% of naive TCR sequences appeared only once after error correction, unlike memory subsets.

This clonotype turned up a few times. Its antigen is not known. Trimming took 3 bases from V and 1 from J; bases not matched to a gene: 3. The CDR3 is 14 amino acids. From germline, CDR1 is SGHRS and CDR2 YFSETQ. The beta constant-region primer was an equimolar mix of two oligonucleotides covering TRBC1 and TRBC2. Ligated cDNA was amplified by four rounds of PCR with nested alpha and beta constant-region primers and SP2. TCRdb reprocessed the UMI-ligation and nested PCR reads with MiXCR, giving one entry per CDR3 protein. The repertoire holds about 85,000 distinct CDR3 sequences, with about an eighth as singletons. From the second PCR step, alpha and beta chains were amplified apart.

Source material: central memory CD4+ T cells from blood. The chain couples TRBV5-1 to TRBJ2-7, with 8 bases identical to TRBD1. The sequence was obtained from a human donor in good health. The CDR3 is CASSYDRGSYEQYF. The DNA for the CDR3 is TGCGCCAGCAGCTACGACAGGGGATCCTACGAGCAGTACTTC.